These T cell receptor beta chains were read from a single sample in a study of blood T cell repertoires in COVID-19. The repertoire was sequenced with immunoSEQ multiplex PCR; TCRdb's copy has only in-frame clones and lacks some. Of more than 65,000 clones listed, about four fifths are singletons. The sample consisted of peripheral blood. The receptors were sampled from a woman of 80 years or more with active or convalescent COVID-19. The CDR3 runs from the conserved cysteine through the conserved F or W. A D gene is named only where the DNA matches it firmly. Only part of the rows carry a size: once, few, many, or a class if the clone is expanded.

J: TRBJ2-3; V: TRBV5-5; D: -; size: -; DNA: TGTGCCAGCAGCCGAGGGGGAGACACAGATACGCAGTATTTT; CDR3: CASSRGGDTDTQYF
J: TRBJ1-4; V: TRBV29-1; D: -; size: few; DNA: TGCAGCGTTGGGGGGGTAGATCCTAATGAAAAACTGTTTTTT; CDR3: CSVGGVDPNEKLFF
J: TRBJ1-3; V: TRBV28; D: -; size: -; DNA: TGTGCCAGCACCGTTCTCGGACAGTCTGGAAACACCATATATTTT; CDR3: CASTVLGQSGNTIYF
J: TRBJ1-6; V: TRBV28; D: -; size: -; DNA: TGTGCCAGCAGCCTAACGACAGGCTATTCACCCCTCCACTTT; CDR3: CASSLTTGYSPLHF
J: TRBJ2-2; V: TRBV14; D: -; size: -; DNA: TGTGCCAGCAGCCTGATGTCGGGGAACACCGGGGAGCTGTTTTTT; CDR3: CASSLMSGNTGELFF
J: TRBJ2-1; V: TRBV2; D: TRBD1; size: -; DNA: TGTGCCAGCAGGCCGGACAGGACCTGGGATGAGCAGTTCTTC; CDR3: CASRPDRTWDEQFF
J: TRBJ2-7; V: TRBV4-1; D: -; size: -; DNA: TGCGCCAGCAGCCCGAGCAGGGGACAACCCTACGAGCAGTACTTC; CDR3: CASSPSRGQPYEQYF
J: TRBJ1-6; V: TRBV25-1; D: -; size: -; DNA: TGTGCCAGCAGTGAAGGCAGGGCTAATTCACCCCTCCACTTT; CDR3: CASSEGRANSPLHF
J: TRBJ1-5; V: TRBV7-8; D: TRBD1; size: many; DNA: TGTGCCAGCAGCTTAGGCTTTCCGGAGGGGGCGGGCCCGGGTCAGCCCCAGCATTTT; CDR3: CASSLGFPEGAGPGQPQHF
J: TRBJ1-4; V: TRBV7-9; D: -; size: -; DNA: TGTGCCAGCAGCCGATCACTGACAGGAGTATTTGAAAAACTGTTTTTT; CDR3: CASSRSLTGVFEKLFF
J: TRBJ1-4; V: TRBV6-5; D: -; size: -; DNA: TGTGCCAGCAGACGGACAAGCGCCCCTGAAAAACTGTTTTTT; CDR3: CASRRTSAPEKLFF
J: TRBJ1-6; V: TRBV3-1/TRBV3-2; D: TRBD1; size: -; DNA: TGTGCCAGCAGCCAGGGGGGACAGGGGACTTCACCCCTCCACTTT; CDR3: CASSQGGQGTSPLHF
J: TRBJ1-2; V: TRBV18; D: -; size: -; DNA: TGTGCCAGCTCACCAAGTGGAGGGGAATATGGCTACACCTTC; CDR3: CASSPSGGEYGYTF
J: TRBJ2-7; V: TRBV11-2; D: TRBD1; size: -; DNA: TGTGCCAGCAGCTCCTACAAAGGGACAGCCTACGAGCAGTACTTC; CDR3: CASSSYKGTAYEQYF
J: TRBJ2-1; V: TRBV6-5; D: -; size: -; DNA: TGTGCCAGCTGGAGCTCAAGCTCCTACAATGAGCAGTTCTTC; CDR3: CASWSSSSYNEQFF
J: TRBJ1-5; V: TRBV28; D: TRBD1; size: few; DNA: TGTGCCAGCCACAGGGACAGTTGGAATCAGCCCCAGCATTTT; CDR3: CASHRDSWNQPQHF
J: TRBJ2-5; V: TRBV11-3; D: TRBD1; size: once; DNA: TGTGCCAGCAGCCAAAGACAGGGTGGGTCTGAGACCCAGTACTTC; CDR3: CASSQRQGGSETQYF
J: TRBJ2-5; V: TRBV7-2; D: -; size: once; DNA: TGTGCCAGCAGCTTGGTCCGGGGGGAGACCCAGTACTTC; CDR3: CASSLVRGETQYF
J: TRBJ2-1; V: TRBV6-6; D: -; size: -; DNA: TGTGCCAGCTTAGCTCCGAATGAGCAGTTCTTC; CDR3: CASLAPNEQFF
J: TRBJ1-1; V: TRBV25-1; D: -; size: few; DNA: TGTGCCAGCAGTGCGTCCGGGTCATTCGAGAGAGTAACTGAAGCTTTCTTT; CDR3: CASSASGSFERVTEAFF
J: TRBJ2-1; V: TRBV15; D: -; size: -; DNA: TGTGCCACCAGCGCCTCTAGCCGATGGGAGCAGTTCTTC; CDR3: CATSASSRWEQFF
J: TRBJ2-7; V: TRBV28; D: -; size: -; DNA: TGTGCCAGCAGGATAGACAGCTCCTACGAGCAGTACTTC; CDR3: CASRIDSSYEQYF
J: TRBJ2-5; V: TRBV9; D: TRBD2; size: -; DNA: TGTGCCAGCAGCCCAGGGACTAGCGGGGGCCCTATAGAGACCCAGTACTTC; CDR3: CASSPGTSGGPIETQYF
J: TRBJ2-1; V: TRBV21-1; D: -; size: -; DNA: TGTGCCAGCAGCAAAGCCCGGTATTATGAGCAGTTCTTC; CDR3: CASSKARYYEQFF
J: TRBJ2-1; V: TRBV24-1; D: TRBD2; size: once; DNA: TGTGCCACCAGTGGGACTAGCGGGGGGCCTAATGAGCAGTTCTTC; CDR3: CATSGTSGGPNEQFF
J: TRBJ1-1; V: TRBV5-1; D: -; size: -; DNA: TGCGCCAGCAGCTTGGCTCCTCTTGTGGGGGGGGACACTGAAGCTTTCTTT; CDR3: CASSLAPLVGGDTEAFF
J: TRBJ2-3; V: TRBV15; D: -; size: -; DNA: TGTGCCACCAGCAGAGATAGTACCGGGGTGAGGACAGATACGCAGTATTTT; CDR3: CATSRDSTGVRTDTQYF
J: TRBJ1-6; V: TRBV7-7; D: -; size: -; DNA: TGTGCTAGCAGCTCCGATCAGAATTCACCCCTCCACTTT; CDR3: CASSSDQNSPLHF
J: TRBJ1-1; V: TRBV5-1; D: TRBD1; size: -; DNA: TGCGCCAGCAGCTTGGAATGGGGCAGGGGGTACGGTGAAGCTTTCTTT; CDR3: CASSLEWGRGYGEAFF
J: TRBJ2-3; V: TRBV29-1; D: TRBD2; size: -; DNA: TGCAGCGCAGCGGGGGGGACGGGAGATACGCAGTATTTT; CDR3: CSAAGGTGDTQYF
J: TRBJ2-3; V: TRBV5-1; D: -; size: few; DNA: TGCGCCAGCAGGTCACTATCTAGCACAGATACGCAGTATTTT; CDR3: CASRSLSSTDTQYF
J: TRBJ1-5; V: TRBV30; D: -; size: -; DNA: TGTGCCTGGAGCCATGTCAGGGTCGATCAGCCCCAGCATTTT; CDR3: CAWSHVRVDQPQHF
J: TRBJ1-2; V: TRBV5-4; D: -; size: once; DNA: TGTGCCAGCAGCCACGCAGACAGCTATGGCTACACCTTC; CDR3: CASSHADSYGYTF
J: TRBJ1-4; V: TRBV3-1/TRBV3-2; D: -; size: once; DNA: TGTGCCAGCAGCCACGGTATTGAAAAACTGTTTTTT; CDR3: CASSHGIEKLFF
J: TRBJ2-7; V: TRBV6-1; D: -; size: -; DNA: TGTGCCAGCAGTGAGGTACAGGGTCCCGGCGAGCAGTACTTC; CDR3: CASSEVQGPGEQYF
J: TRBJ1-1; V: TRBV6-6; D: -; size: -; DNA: TGTGCCAGCAGGACAGGACCCCTGACTGAAGCTTTCTTT; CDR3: CASRTGPLTEAFF